Here is one T cell receptor (beta chain) with its context. This clonotype counts as medium-sized (0.01 to 0.1%). Its antigen remains undetermined. No quality values exist for individual bases; no much larger clone is one base distant. A library prepared for alpha chains yielded this beta chain as an off-target read; its size is of little meaning. The CDR3 goes from the cysteine to the phenylalanine over 14 residues. Just the 42-base CDR3 DNA is kept, in frame starting at base 1. V gives up 7 bases and J gives up 0 bases, and the segment between their germline ends measures 10 bases. The time point label, as the study defines it: sample taken at primary tumor resection. Donors were 70 or so patients with early-stage, untreated non-small cell lung cancer from the lung TRACERx cohort. Without any cell sorting, TCR sequencing was performed on whole RNA extracted either from tumor and nontumor lung tissue or from cryopreserved PBMC samples. Only patients with enough RNA available from two or more tumor regions were chosen for TCR sequencing.

The library was prepared using 5' RACE. TCRdb shows the sequencer as NextSeq 500. In the TCR library protocol, a unique molecular identifier was attached to each TCR cDNA molecule so that PCR and sequencing errors could be corrected. As for the original processing: Decombinator tools were used for TCR identification, UMI-based error correction and CDR3 extraction. TCRs above a frequency of 2 per 1,000, corresponding to the top 1% of the tumor frequency distribution, were defined as expanded. Rényi diversity was computed with the R vegan package after subsampling each repertoire 100 times to 5,000 TCRs. To build CDR3 similarity networks, amino acid triplet string-kernel similarity was used, and CDR3s were connected when their pairwise similarity was above 0.82. TCRdb reanalyzed the raw reads on its own, using fastp at Q25 for trimming and MiXCR for clone calling, and kept in-frame beta chains. Every distinct CDR3 protein forms one entry, paired with its most common genes and DNA. These V and J calls rely on TCRdb rather than the paper's analysis. The sample table holds about 5,700 distinct CDR3 sequences, of which around an eighth were seen once. In total, the top ten clones hold more than 15% of the sample.

This sample stems from a study of spatial heterogeneity in lung cancer (dated by TCRdb to about 2019). About the study as a whole: Beta-chain transcripts were consistently detected in greater numbers than alpha-chain transcripts, which likely reflected higher beta-chain transcript abundance. The study quantitatively compared TCR alpha and beta repertoires across multiple tumor regions, matched nontumor lung and blood in non-small cell lung cancer. TCR repertoire features were related to nonsynonymous mutation counts determined by whole-exome sequencing of tumor tissue. In the raw uncorrected reads, each unique combination of TCR and UMI appeared more than ten times on average. At surgery, both alpha and beta chains were TCR-sequenced in fewer than 250 tumor regions, over 61 matched nontumor lung samples and a few dozen PBMC samples.

General study outcomes and caveats: Additional single-cell paired TCR alpha and beta sequencing was considered necessary to confirm, at a functional level, the hypothesis that regional TCRs recognize regional mutations.

Recombination joined TRBV12-3 or TRBV12-4 with TRBJ1-3; a confident D gene designation cannot be given. This clonotype was obtained from a human donor with early-stage non-small cell lung cancer. The source material was lung tissue, sampled at surgery. DNA sequence: TGTGCCAGCACCCTTTCGACCTCTGGAAACACCATATATTTT. It translates to CASTLSTSGNTIYF.